This is a list of T cell receptor beta chains from one sample in a study of immune cell composition in non-small cell lung cancer. The assay was immunoSEQ multiplex PCR, and TCRdb's table has in-frame clones only and misses some. The data hold roughly 16,000 clones, with around four fifths observed a single time. The same data also went into a second study, on CD4 T cells in lung cancer.

Sequencing used non-adjacent lung tissue. These receptors all come from a human donor with non-small cell lung cancer. Each CDR3 is given with its conserved first and last residue. The D gene is left open where the match is weak. Where a row states a size, it is once, few, many or the class of an expanded clone; other rows omit it.

clone_size j_call v_call d_call cdr3_nt cdr3_aa
NA TRBJ1-1 TRBV28 TRBD1 TGTGCCAGCAGCGTCCCTCACAGGGGACGGACTGAAGCTTTCTTT CASSVPHRGRTEAFF
NA TRBJ1-1 TRBV6-6 NA TGTGCCAGCAGTTACTCGACATGGGGGACTGAAGCTTTCTTT CASSYSTWGTEAFF
once TRBJ1-5 TRBV30 NA TGTGCCTGGAGTCTTACAGGGTTATACCAGCCCCAGCATTTT CAWSLTGLYQPQHF
NA TRBJ1-5 TRBV27 TRBD1 TGTGCCAGCAGTCACCTCGGGACAGGGGTGGGCAAGATTCAGCCCCAGCATTTT CASSHLGTGVGKIQPQHF
NA TRBJ1-5 TRBV28 NA TGTGCCAGCAGCCGCCTAGGGGGGGCGAATCAGCCCCAGCATTTT CASSRLGGANQPQHF
few TRBJ2-7 TRBV7-3 NA TGTGCCAGCAGCTTAGCAGGGGGGAACGAGCAGTACTTC CASSLAGGNEQYF
once TRBJ2-3 TRBV11-3 NA TGTGCCAGCAGGATCGGGGGAGTAAGAGATACGCAGTATTTT CASRIGGVRDTQYF
NA TRBJ1-5 TRBV18 TRBD1 TGTGCCAGCTCACCACAGGGGGCAGGGAAGCCCCAGCATTTT CASSPQGAGKPQHF
NA TRBJ1-3 TRBV4-1 NA TGCGCCAGCACCTTTGGGGGACTTACCTCTGGAAACACCATATATTTT CASTFGGLTSGNTIYF
once TRBJ1-6 TRBV29-1 TRBD1 TGCAGCGCCAGGCAGGACAGGGGGTTAAATTCACCCCTCCACTTT CSARQDRGLNSPLHF
NA TRBJ1-2 TRBV4-1 TRBD1 TGCGCCAGCAGCCCCCACATATCTGACAGGGAGGGCAAAGTAACCTTC CASSPHISDREGKVTF
NA TRBJ2-1 TRBV4-3 NA TGCGCCAGCAGCCAAGGGTATGAGCAGTTCTTC CASSQGYEQFF
NA TRBJ1-1 TRBV7-8 NA TGTGCCAGCAGCTCCCTGGGGGGAATAGGTGAAGCTTTCTTT CASSSLGGIGEAFF
NA TRBJ2-1 TRBV21-1 NA NA CASSKARYRCNEQFF
NA TRBJ1-6 TRBV27 TRBD1 TGTGCCAGCAGTTTCCTGGGGACAGGGACCACGGGGAATTCACCCCTCCACTTT CASSFLGTGTTGNSPLHF
NA TRBJ2-5 TRBV18 NA TGTGCCAGCTCACCACCAAAGGGTCTAAAGGAGACCCAGTACTTC CASSPPKGLKETQYF